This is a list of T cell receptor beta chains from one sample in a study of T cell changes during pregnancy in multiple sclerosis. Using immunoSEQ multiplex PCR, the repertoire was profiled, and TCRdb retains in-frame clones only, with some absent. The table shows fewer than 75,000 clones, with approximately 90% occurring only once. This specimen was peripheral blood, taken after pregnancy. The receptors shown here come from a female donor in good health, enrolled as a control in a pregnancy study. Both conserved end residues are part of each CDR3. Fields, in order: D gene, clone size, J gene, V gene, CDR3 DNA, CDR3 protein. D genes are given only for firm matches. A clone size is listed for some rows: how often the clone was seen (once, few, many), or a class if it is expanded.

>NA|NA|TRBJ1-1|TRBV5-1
TGCGCCAGCAGCCTGCCACAGGGGAACACTGAAGCTTTCTTT
CASSLPQGNTEAFF
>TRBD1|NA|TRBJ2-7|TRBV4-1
TGCGCCAGCAGTCGATATGACAGGGGGTACTACGAGCAGTACTTC
CASSRYDRGYYEQYF
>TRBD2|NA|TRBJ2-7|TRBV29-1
TGCAGCGTAGCGGGAGGGCTCTCCTACGAGCAGTACTTC
CSVAGGLSYEQYF
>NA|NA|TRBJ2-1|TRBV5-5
TGTGCCAGCAGCTTGCAGGCCCGGCTCGTGGATGAGCAGTTCTTC
CASSLQARLVDEQFF
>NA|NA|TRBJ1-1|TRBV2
TGTGCCAGCAAAACAAGGCAGGGCTATGGCGCTGAAGCTTTCTTT
CASKTRQGYGAEAFF
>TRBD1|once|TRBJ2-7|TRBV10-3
TGTGCCATCAGTGGTTATCAGGGACAGGGAGGCAACGAGCAGTACTTC
CAISGYQGQGGNEQYF
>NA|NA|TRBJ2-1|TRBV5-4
TGTGCCAGCAGCTTGGGGGGAGGCCGGTCCTACAATGAGCAGTTCTTC
CASSLGGGRSYNEQFF
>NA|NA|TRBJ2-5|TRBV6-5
TGTGCCAGCAGTTATCCGGGACACCAGTACTTC
CASSYPGHQYF
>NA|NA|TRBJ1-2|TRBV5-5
TGTGCCAGCAGCTCTCTGACAGGCCTTTATGGCTACACCTTC
CASSSLTGLYGYTF
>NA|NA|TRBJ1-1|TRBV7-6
TGTGCCAGCAGCTTAGAGGCGGTGAACACTGAAGCTTTCTTT
CASSLEAVNTEAFF
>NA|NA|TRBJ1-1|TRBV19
TGTGCCAGTAGAGCGCTCTCAGTAACTGAAGCTTTCTTT
CASRALSVTEAFF
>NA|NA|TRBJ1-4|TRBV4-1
TGCGCCAGCAGCCAAGTAGTTTGGGGAGGGGGTAATAATGAAAAACTGTTTTTT
CASSQVVWGGGNNEKLFF
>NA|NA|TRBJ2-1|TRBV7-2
TGTGCCAGCCTGATCGGACAGAGTGCTCAATCCTTCTACAATGAGCAGTTCTTC
CASLIGQSAQSFYNEQFF
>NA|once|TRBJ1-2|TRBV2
TGTGCCAGCAGTGAATCCAGTTCCGCCCCCTACACCTTC
CASSESSSAPYTF